These T cell receptor beta chains were read from a single sample in a study of cytomegalovirus exposure and HLA in healthy donors. Only in-frame clones appear in the TCRdb table, and some are missing; sequencing was by immunoSEQ multiplex PCR. This sample has more than 95,000 clones; about three quarters occur once, and the top ten carry about 2%. Sequences were obtained from PBMCs. Source of these receptors: a man aged 50 or older in good health and CMV-seronegative. Each CDR3 is given with its conserved first and last residue. D genes are given only for firm matches. Clone size, where shown, is once, few, many, or a class for clones that have expanded.

D	length	J	V	size	CDR3	DNA
NA	11	TRBJ1-2	TRBV6-5	few	CASGSVYGYTF	TGTGCCTCCGGTTCGGTCTATGGCTACACCTTC
TRBD1	13	TRBJ2-7	TRBV5-4	few	CASSLDLLGQPKF	TGTGCCAGCAGCCTGGACTTGCTGGGACAGCCTAAATTC
NA	13	TRBJ2-5	TRBV19	NA	CASSIGGVETQYF	TGTGCCAGTAGTATCGGAGGGGTCGAGACCCAGTACTTC
NA	13	TRBJ2-5	TRBV11-1	NA	CASSPGRQETQYF	TGTGCCAGCAGCCCAGGCCGGCAAGAGACCCAGTACTTC
TRBD1	16	TRBJ1-5	TRBV2	NA	CASRKQGLYSNQPQHF	TGTGCCAGCAGGAAACAGGGGTTGTATAGCAATCAGCCCCAGCATTTT
NA	14	TRBJ1-1	TRBV5-1	NA	CASSETEMNTEAFF	TGCGCCAGCAGTGAAACAGAAATGAACACTGAAGCTTTCTTT
TRBD1	15	TRBJ1-1	TRBV5-4	NA	CASSPGQGRYTEAFF	TGTGCCAGCAGCCCGGGACAGGGACGATACACTGAAGCTTTCTTT
TRBD1	14	TRBJ1-6	TRBV5-4	NA	CASSWTGAVSPLHF	TGTGCCAGCAGCTGGACAGGGGCGGTTTCACCCCTCCACTTT
NA	13	TRBJ1-2	TRBV6-5	NA	CASSYSSGMRYTF	TGTGCCAGCAGTTACTCGTCGGGGATGCGTTACACCTTC
NA	14	TRBJ1-1	TRBV2	NA	CASSEAQGSTEAFF	TGTGCCAGCAGTGAAGCCCAGGGTAGCACTGAAGCTTTCTTT
NA	16	TRBJ1-2	TRBV6-6	NA	CASSYDGSLGFYGYTF	TGTGCCAGCAGTTACGACGGAAGCCTCGGGTTTTATGGCTACACCTTC
NA	15	TRBJ2-7	TRBV7-2	once	CASSSPGTDSYEQYF	TGTGCCAGCAGCTCCCCCGGGACTGACTCCTACGAGCAGTACTTC
NA	15	TRBJ2-6	TRBV5-8	few	CASSLGASGANVLTF	TGTGCCAGCAGCTTAGGGGCGTCCGGGGCCAACGTCCTGACTTTC
NA	17	TRBJ2-6	TRBV18	NA	CASSPRDGFSGANVLTF	TGTGCCAGCTCACCGCGGGACGGTTTCTCTGGGGCCAACGTCCTGACTTTC
NA	12	TRBJ2-7	TRBV30	once	CAFHRDSYEQYF	TGTGCCTTTCACAGGGATTCGTACGAGCAGTACTTC
NA	14	TRBJ1-1	TRBV28	NA	CASSPPGINTEAFF	TGTGCCAGCAGTCCCCCGGGTATCAACACTGAAGCTTTCTTT
NA	15	TRBJ2-5	TRBV2	few	CASSPSGQVQETQYF	TGTGCCAGCAGTCCCTCGGGACAAGTCCAAGAGACCCAGTACTTC
TRBD2	14	TRBJ2-1	TRBV30	few	CAFGGRRGASEQFF	TGTGCCTTTGGGGGGCGGCGGGGGGCCAGTGAGCAGTTCTTC
TRBD1	15	TRBJ1-2	TRBV5-8	once	CASSLDRTGNYGYTF	TGTGCCAGCAGCTTGGATAGGACAGGGAACTATGGCTACACCTTC
NA	13	TRBJ2-7	TRBV7-9	NA	CSSSLPGLNEQYF	TGTTCCAGCAGCTTACCGGGATTGAACGAGCAGTACTTC
NA	15	TRBJ1-4	TRBV6-6	NA	CASNLGDIHNEKLFF	TGTGCCAGCAATCTAGGGGACATCCATAATGAAAAACTGTTTTTT
NA	14	TRBJ1-6	TRBV7-2	NA	CASSKEQNNSPLHF	TGTGCCAGCAGCAAAGAACAGAATAATTCACCCCTCCACTTT
NA	16	TRBJ1-4	TRBV19	once	CASSILLIPTTEKLFF	TGTGCCAGTAGTATATTACTAATTCCAACGACTGAAAAACTGTTTTTT
NA	13	TRBJ1-1	TRBV28	NA	CASAGRPNTEAFF	TGTGCCTCCGCGGGACGGCCGAACACTGAAGCTTTCTTT
TRBD2	18	TRBJ2-7	TRBV5-1	NA	CASSLPLAVRDLSYEQYF	TGCGCCAGCAGCTTGCCGCTAGCGGTACGCGACCTTTCCTACGAGCAGTACTTC